This T cell receptor (beta chain) was sequenced during a study of blood T cells in healthy people across ages. With a J-beta primer mix and a sample-barcoded 5' primer, a second PCR ran 7 to 11 cycles. The template-switch adaptor, which had 12 random nucleotides, put a tag on each cDNA molecule. Each single sample gave us at least 2.5 million CDR3-containing paired-end reads. TCRdb re-analysed the 5' RACE reads in MiXCR, keeping a single row per CDR3 protein. In the table there are hundreds of thousands of distinct CDR3 sequences, 40% to 45% of which are singletons. The CDR3 consists of 16 residues. Germline V gene data show CDR1 as SGHVS and CDR2 as FQNEAQ. V lost 2 bases and J lost 2; bases outside the gene matches: 7.

V is TRBV7-8 and J is TRBJ2-3; 7 positions agree with TRBD2. The sample was blood. The TCR originated in a man aged 80 or over in good health. The CDR3 sequence is CASSLLTGTTTDTQYF. CDR3 nucleotides: TGTGCCAGCAGCTTATTGACCGGGACTACCACAGATACGCAGTATTTT. Based on the CDR3 plus reference TRBV7-8 and TRBJ2-3, the full variable domain is GAGVSQSPRYKVAKRGQDVALRCDPISGHVSLFWYQQALGQGPEFLTYFQNEAQLDKSGLPSDRFFAERPEGSVSTLKIQRTQQEDSAVYLCASSLLTGTTTDTQYFGPGTRLTVL.